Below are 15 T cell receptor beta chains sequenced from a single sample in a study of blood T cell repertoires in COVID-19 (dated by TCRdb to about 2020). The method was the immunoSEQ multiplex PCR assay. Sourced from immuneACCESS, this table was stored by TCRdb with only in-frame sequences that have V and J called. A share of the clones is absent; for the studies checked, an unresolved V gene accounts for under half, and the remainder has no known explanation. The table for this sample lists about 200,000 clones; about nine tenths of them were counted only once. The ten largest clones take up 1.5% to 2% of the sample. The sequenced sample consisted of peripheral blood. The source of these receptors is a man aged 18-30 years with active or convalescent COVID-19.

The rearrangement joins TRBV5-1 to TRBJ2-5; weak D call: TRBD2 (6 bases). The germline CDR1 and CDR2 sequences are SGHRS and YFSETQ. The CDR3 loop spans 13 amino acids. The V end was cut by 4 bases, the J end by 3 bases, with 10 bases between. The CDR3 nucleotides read TGCGCCAGCAGCCTGCCGGGGGAAGAGACCCAGTACTTC. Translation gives CASSLPGEETQYF.

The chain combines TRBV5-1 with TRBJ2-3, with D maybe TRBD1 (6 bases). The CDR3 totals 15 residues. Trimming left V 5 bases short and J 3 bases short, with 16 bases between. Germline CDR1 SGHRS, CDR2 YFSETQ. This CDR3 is CASSFGQQGTDTQYF. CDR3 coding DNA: TGCGCCAGCAGTTTCGGACAGCAAGGGACAGATACGCAGTATTTT.

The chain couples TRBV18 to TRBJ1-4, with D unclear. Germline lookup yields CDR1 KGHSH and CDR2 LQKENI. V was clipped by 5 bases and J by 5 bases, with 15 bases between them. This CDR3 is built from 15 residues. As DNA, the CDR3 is TGTGCCAGCTCATTACATCGGGTCCGGAATGAAAAACTGTTTTTT. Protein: CASSLHRVRNEKLFF.

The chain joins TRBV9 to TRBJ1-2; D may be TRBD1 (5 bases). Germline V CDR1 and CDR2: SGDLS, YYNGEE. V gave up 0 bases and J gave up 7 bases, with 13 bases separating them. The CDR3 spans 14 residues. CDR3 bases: TGTGCCAGCAGCGTAGAGGGTAGCAGGGCTGGCTACACCTTC. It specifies CASSVEGSRAGYTF.

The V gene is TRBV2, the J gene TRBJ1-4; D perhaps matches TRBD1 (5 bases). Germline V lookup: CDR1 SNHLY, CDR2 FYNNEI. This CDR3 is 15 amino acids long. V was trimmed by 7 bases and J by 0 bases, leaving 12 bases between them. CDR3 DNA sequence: TGTGCCAGCAATCGGGACTCTGCAACTAATGAAAAACTGTTTTTT. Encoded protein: CASNRDSATNEKLFF.

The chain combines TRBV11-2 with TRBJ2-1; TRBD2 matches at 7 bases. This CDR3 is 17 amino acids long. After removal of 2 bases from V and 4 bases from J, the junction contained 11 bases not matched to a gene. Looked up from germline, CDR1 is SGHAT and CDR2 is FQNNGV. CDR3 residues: CASSLTPGSGRYNEQFF. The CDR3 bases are TGTGCCAGCAGCTTAACTCCAGGTAGCGGGCGATACAATGAGCAGTTCTTC.

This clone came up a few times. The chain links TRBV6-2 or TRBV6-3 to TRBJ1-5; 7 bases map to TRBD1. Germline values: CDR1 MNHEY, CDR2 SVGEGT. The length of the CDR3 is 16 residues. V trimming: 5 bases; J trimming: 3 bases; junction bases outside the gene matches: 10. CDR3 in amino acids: CASSHWTGPLNQPQHF. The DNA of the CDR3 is TGTGCCAGCAGTCACTGGACAGGCCCTCTCAATCAGCCCCAGCATTTT.

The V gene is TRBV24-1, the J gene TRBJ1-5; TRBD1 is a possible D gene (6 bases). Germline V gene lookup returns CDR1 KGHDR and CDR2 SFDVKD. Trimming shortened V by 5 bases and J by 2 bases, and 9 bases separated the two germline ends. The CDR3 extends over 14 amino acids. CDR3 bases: TGTGCCACCAGTGGGGGGCCTGGCAATCAGCCCCAGCATTTT. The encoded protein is CATSGGPGNQPQHF.

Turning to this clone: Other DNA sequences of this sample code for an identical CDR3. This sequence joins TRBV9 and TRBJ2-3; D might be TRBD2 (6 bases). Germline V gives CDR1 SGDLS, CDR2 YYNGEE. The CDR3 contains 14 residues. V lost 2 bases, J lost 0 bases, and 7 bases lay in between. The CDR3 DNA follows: TGTGCCAGCAGCGTCGCGGGAAGCACAGATACGCAGTATTTT. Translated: CASSVAGSTDTQYF.

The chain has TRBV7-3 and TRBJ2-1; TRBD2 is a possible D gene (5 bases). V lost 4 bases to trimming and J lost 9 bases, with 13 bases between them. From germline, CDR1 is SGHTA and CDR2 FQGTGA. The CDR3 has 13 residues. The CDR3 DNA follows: TGTGCCAGCAGCTGGGCACTAGAGTCTGAGCAGTTCTTC. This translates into CASSWALESEQFF.

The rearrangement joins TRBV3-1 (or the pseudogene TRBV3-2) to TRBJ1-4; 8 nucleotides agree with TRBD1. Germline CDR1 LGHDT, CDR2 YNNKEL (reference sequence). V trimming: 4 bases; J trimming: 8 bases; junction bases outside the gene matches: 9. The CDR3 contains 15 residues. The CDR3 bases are TGTGCCAGCAGCCGGGGAGGACAGGGTCGGGAAAAACTGTTTTTT. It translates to CASSRGGQGREKLFF.

The CDR3 loop reads CASSFRREAEAFF. The CDR3 DNA sequence: TGTGCCAGCAGCTTTCGCAGGGAGGCTGAAGCTTTCTTT. The chain joins TRBV7-2 to TRBJ1-1; TRBD1 is a possible D gene (5 bases). The germline CDR1 and CDR2 sequences are SGHTA and FQGNSA. V lost 3 bases and J 6 bases, leaving 11 bases between the germline ends. The CDR3 spans 13 residues.

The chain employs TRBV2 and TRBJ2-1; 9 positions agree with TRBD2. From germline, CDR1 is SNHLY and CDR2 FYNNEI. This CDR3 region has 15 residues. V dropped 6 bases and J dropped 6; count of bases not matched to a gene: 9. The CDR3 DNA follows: TGTGCCAGCAGCGTCTGGGCGGGAGGGGGCAATGAGCAGTTCTTC. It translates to CASSVWAGGGNEQFF.

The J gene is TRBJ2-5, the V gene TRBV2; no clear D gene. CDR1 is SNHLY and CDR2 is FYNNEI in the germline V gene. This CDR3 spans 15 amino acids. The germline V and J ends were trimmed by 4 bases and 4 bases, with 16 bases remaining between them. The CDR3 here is CASSGSDPTVETQYF. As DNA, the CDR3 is TGTGCCAGCAGTGGGAGTGACCCAACTGTAGAGACCCAGTACTTC.

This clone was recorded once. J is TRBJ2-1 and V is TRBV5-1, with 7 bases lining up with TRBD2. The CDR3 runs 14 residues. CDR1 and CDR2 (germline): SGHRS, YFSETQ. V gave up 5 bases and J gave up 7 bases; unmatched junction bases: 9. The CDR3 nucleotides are TGCGCCAGCAGTACAGGACTAGGCCCTAATGAGCAGTTCTTC. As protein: CASSTGLGPNEQFF.